One and the same sample provided the 23 T cell receptor beta chains below, sequenced in a study of cytomegalovirus exposure and HLA in healthy donors. This PCR relied on a set of 60 Vbeta primers and 13 Jbeta primers. Profiled with immunoSEQ multiplex PCR; TCRdb holds only in-frame clones, not every one. The sample records approximately 180,000 clones, around 79% being singletons. Material for sequencing was PBMCs. The source is a woman aged 50 to 60 in good health and CMV-seronegative.

The V gene is TRBV2, the J gene TRBJ1-5; 7 bases align to TRBD1. Losses at the gene ends were 3 bases for V and 14 bases for J; bases not matched to a gene: 13. Germline values: CDR1 SNHLY, CDR2 FYNNEI. The CDR3 loop spans 14 amino acids. CDR3: CASSERGRGRGKHF. DNA for the CDR3: TGTGCCAGCAGTGAGAGGGGGCGCGGTAGGGGAAAGCATTTT.

The gene calls are TRBV19 and TRBJ2-5; D perhaps matches TRBD2 (7 bases). The germline V gene has CDR1 LNHDA and CDR2 SQIVND (reference sequence). The CDR3 contains 16 residues. V was cut by 5 bases and J by 5 bases, with 21 bases left in between. The CDR3 reads CASSPYGRGPGETQYF. The CDR3 region has the DNA TGTGCCAGTAGTCCTTATGGGCGGGGGCCCGGGGAGACCCAGTACTTC.

The V gene is TRBV27, the J gene TRBJ2-7; D perhaps matches TRBD2 (5 bases). CDR3 size: 13 residues. V was shortened by 5 bases and J by 6 bases, with 14 bases between the two germline ends. Germline V gene sequence: CDR1 MNHEY, CDR2 SMNVEV (reference sequence). This CDR3 reads CASSPLHEGEQYF. The CDR3 nucleotides read TGTGCCAGCAGTCCGCTACATGAGGGCGAGCAGTACTTC.

This rearrangement joins TRBV5-1 to TRBJ2-1, with D possibly being TRBD2 (7 bases). Trimming removed 0 bases from V and 5 bases from J, with 21 bases in between. This CDR3 is 18 amino acids long. Germline values: CDR1 SGHRS, CDR2 YFSETQ. The CDR3 sequence: CASSLVSGAKGGNNEQFF. For the CDR3, the DNA is TGCGCCAGCAGCTTGGTCTCGGGGGCCAAGGGGGGGAACAATGAGCAGTTCTTC.

The chain combines TRBV6-6 with TRBJ2-3; D not certain. The CDR3 runs to 14 residues. V lost 6 bases and J lost 0, with 10 bases in between. Germline loops: CDR1 MNHNY, CDR2 SVGAGI (reference sequence). CDR3 in amino acids: CASRPPGSTDTQYF. The CDR3 DNA reads TGTGCCAGCAGGCCTCCCGGGAGCACAGATACGCAGTATTTT.

The chain uses TRBV4-2 and TRBJ2-2, with a possible D match to TRBD2 (6 bases). CDR1 is LGHNA, CDR2 YNFKEQ, per germline. V dropped 0 bases and J dropped 6 bases, with 20 bases sitting between them. The CDR3 is 18 amino acids. The CDR3 region has the DNA TGTGCCAGCAGCCAAGAAAAGGTGGGAGGCCTCCTGTCCGGGGAGCTGTTTTTT. Its protein is CASSQEKVGGLLSGELFF.

The rearrangement links TRBV7-9 to TRBJ2-7; 7 bases align to TRBD1. The CDR3 runs to 15 residues. Germline-derived CDR1 and CDR2 are SEHNR and FQNEAQ (reference sequence). V was pared by 5 bases and J by 0 bases, with 7 bases of the junction left unmatched. For the CDR3, the DNA is TGTGCCAGCAGCCCCCAGACAGGGCTCTCCTACGAGCAGTACTTC. Its translation: CASSPQTGLSYEQYF.

This sequence joins TRBV6-5 and TRBJ1-4, with 7 bases lining up with TRBD1. The V gene's germline CDR1 is MNHEY and CDR2 SVGAGI. J gave up 0 bases and V 4 bases, and 2 bases lay outside the gene matches. The CDR3 contains 15 residues. CDR3 residues: CASSFGQATNEKLFF. The CDR3 DNA follows: TGTGCCAGCAGTTTCGGACAGGCAACTAATGAAAAACTGTTTTTT.

The chain is built from TRBV7-6 and TRBJ1-6; unclear D gene. The germline V gene encodes CDR1 SGHVS and CDR2 FNYEAQ. CDR3 length equals 13 residues. The V end was cut by 0 bases, the J end by 13 bases, with 10 bases between. DNA for the CDR3: TGTGCCAGCAGCTTAGCGGTCAATGAGCCCCTCCACTTT. The encoded protein is CASSLAVNEPLHF.

The V and J genes are TRBV2 and TRBJ1-5; 7 bases align to TRBD1. V dropped 6 bases and J dropped 1; count of bases not matched to a gene: 12. Germline values: CDR1 SNHLY, CDR2 FYNNEI. The CDR3 is made up of 17 amino acids. Here the CDR3 DNA reads TGTGCCAGCAGCGATATACTGACAGGGTCAAGCAATCAGCCCCAGCATTTT. This gives the protein CASSDILTGSSNQPQHF.

The DNA of the CDR3 is TGCGCCAGCAGCTTGTCTAGCGGGGGAGAGACCCAGTACTTC. Its protein product is CASSLSSGGETQYF. The chain uses TRBV5-1 and TRBJ2-5, with TRBD2 matching 10 bases. J lost 4 bases, V lost 1 base, and 1 base had no gene match. CDR3 length: 14 amino acids. The germline V gene has CDR1 SGHRS and CDR2 YFSETQ.

This clone showed up just a few times. The chain employs TRBV19 and TRBJ1-2, with D tentatively TRBD1 (6 bases). The germline V gene has CDR1 LNHDA and CDR2 SQIVND (reference sequence). V lost 4 bases and J lost 5, with 17 bases in between. The CDR3 is 15 residues long. The CDR3 nucleotides are TGTGCCAGTAGTAGGACAGCAATTAACTCATATGGCTACACCTTC. Translated: CASSRTAINSYGYTF.

V is TRBV6-6 and J is TRBJ1-3; D not certain. The CDR3 sequence is 14 residues long. Trimming left V 5 bases short and J 0 bases short, with 8 bases between. Germline V lookup: CDR1 MNHNY, CDR2 SVGAGI (reference sequence). As DNA, the CDR3 is TGTGCCAGCAGTCCGCACATCTCTGGAAACACCATATATTTT. Its translation: CASSPHISGNTIYF.

The chain joins TRBV27 to TRBJ1-1; weak D call: TRBD1 (6 bases). Trimming cost V 8 bases and J 0 bases, with 16 bases left between them. The CDR3 is 15 amino acids. The V gene's germline CDR1 is MNHEY and CDR2 SMNVEV (reference sequence). Here the CDR3 DNA reads TGTGCCAGCGGAGAGGGGAGGGGGGTGAACACTGAAGCTTTCTTT. Translating gives CASGEGRGVNTEAFF.

The chain uses TRBV28 and TRBJ1-1; D ambiguous. V lost 4 bases to trimming and J lost 4 bases, with 10 bases between them. CDR3 size: 13 residues. The germline V gene encodes CDR1 MDHEN and CDR2 SYDVKM. The CDR3 is CASSSLEGTEAFF. The CDR3 nucleotides are TGTGCCAGCAGTTCCCTTGAGGGCACTGAAGCTTTCTTT.

This clone is a singleton in its sample. This chain uses TRBV14 with TRBJ1-1; maybe TRBD1 (6 bases). The V and J ends lost 0 bases and 4 bases respectively, with 15 bases between them. The CDR3 covers 16 residues. The germline V gene encodes CDR1 SGHDN and CDR2 FVKESK. The CDR3 is CASSQEHRAGGTEAFF. The DNA of the CDR3 is TGTGCCAGCAGCCAAGAACACAGGGCAGGCGGCACTGAAGCTTTCTTT.

The DNA of the CDR3 is TGTGCCAGCGGGGAGTACGGTGGTGAAAAACTGTTTTTT. This sequence encodes CASGEYGGEKLFF. The chain combines TRBV6-5 with TRBJ1-4, with D uncertain. Germline V gives CDR1 MNHEY, CDR2 SVGAGI. Trimming pared 8 bases from V and 7 bases from J, leaving 14 bases between. The CDR3 is 13 amino acids.

V gene TRBV5-8 combines with J gene TRBJ2-5, with 10 bases lining up with TRBD2. The CDR3 spans 18 residues. The V gene end was trimmed by 3 bases and the J gene end by 2 bases; junction bases not matched to a gene: 13. Per germline, CDR1 SGHTS and CDR2 YDEGEE. CDR3 loop: CASSWAHGTSGAQETQYF. CDR3 nucleotides: TGTGCCAGCAGCTGGGCCCACGGAACTAGCGGGGCTCAAGAGACCCAGTACTTC.

This chain joins TRBV2 and TRBJ1-2; D might be TRBD1 (5 bases). Between the trimmed V and J ends, which lost 2 bases and 5 bases, there was a span of 18 bases. Germline V gene sequence: CDR1 SNHLY, CDR2 FYNNEI. The CDR3 consists of 16 residues. The CDR3 sequence: CASSETTLGVWYGYTF. In DNA, the CDR3 is TGTGCCAGCAGTGAAACCACTTTAGGGGTATGGTATGGCTACACCTTC.

V gene TRBV28 combines with J gene TRBJ1-2; perhaps TRBD1 as D (5 bases). CDR3 length: 13 residues. Germline CDR1 MDHEN, CDR2 SYDVKM. V was trimmed by 2 bases and J by 5 bases, leaving 9 bases between them. The CDR3 here is CASSLGGGYGYTF. CDR3 coding DNA: TGTGCCAGCAGTTTAGGGGGAGGGTATGGCTACACCTTC.

J is TRBJ2-7 and V is TRBV7-8, with D possibly matching TRBD1 (5 bases). The CDR3 has 13 residues. Trimming removed 2 bases from V and 3 bases from J, with 8 bases in between. CDR1 SGHVS and CDR2 FQNEAQ come from the germline V gene. The CDR3 DNA follows: TGTGCCAGCAGCTTAAGCAGGGACTACGAGCAGTACTTC. The encoded protein is CASSLSRDYEQYF.

The chain couples TRBV4-1 to TRBJ2-1; 14 bases agree with TRBD2. V lost 4 bases, J lost 9 bases, and 5 bases stayed unmatched. The CDR3 length is 15 residues. CDR1 and CDR2 from the germline V gene are MGHRA and YSYEKL. Here the CDR3 reads CASSRLAGGTFEQFF. CDR3 DNA: TGCGCCAGCAGCCGACTAGCGGGAGGGACTTTTGAGCAGTTCTTC.

J is TRBJ1-4 and V is TRBV5-1, with D possibly being TRBD1 (5 bases). Trimming cost V 1 base and J 3 bases, with 16 bases left between them. CDR3 length: 17 amino acids. Germline V gene data show CDR1 as SGHRS and CDR2 as YFSETQ. The CDR3 DNA reads TGCGCCAGCAGCTTGTCCGCGCAGACAGACGCTAATGAAAAACTGTTTTTT. This encodes CASSLSAQTDANEKLFF.